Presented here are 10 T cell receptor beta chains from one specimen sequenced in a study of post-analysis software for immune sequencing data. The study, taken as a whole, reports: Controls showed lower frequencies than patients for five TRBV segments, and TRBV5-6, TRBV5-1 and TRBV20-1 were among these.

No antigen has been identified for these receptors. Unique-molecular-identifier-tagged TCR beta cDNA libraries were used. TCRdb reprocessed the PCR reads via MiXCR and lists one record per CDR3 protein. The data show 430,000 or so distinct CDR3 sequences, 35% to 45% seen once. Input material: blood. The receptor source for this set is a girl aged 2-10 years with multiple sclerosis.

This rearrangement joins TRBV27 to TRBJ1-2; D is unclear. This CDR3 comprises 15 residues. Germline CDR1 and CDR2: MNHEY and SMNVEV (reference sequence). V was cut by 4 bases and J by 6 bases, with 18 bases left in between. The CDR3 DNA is TGTGCCAGCAGTTCGCCGCGAGGGAAGGACCATGGCTACACCTTC. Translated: CASSSPRGKDHGYTF.

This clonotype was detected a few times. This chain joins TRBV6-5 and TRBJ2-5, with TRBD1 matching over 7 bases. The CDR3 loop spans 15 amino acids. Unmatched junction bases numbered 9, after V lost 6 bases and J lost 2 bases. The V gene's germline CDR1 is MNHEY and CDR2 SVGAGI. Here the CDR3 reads CASRRRRDSQETQYF. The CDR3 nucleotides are TGTGCCAGCAGACGACGCCGGGACAGTCAAGAGACCCAGTACTTC.

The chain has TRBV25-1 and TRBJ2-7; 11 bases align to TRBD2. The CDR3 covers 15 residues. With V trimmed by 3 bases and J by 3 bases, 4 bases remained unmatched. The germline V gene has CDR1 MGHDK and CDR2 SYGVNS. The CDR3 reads CASSDGGTSGYEQYF. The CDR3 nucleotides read TGTGCCAGCAGTGATGGGGGGACTAGCGGCTACGAGCAGTACTTC.

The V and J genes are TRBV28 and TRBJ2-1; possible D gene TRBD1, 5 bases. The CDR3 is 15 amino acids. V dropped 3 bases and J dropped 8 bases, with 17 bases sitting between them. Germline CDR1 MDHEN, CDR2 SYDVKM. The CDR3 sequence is CASSFGAKYADEQFF. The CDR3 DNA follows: TGTGCCAGCAGTTTTGGGGCGAAATACGCGGATGAGCAGTTCTTC.

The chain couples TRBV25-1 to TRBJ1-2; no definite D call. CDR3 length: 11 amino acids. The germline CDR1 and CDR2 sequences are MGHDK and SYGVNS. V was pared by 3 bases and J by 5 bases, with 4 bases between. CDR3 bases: TGTGCCAGCAGTGAGTTTTATGGCTACACCTTC. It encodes CASSEFYGYTF.

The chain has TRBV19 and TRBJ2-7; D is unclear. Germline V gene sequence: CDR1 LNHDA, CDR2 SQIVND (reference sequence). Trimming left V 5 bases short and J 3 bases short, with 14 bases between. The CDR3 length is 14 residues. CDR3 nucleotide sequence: TGTGCCAGTAGTTTCACCTCCAGCGACTACGAGCAGTACTTC. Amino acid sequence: CASSFTSSDYEQYF.

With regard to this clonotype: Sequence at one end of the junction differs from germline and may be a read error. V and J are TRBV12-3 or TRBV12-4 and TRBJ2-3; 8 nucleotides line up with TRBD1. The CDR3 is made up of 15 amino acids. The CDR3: CASSLARGRADTQYF. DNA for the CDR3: TGTGCCAGTAGTTTAGCCAGGGGGCGGGCAGATACGCAGTATTTT.

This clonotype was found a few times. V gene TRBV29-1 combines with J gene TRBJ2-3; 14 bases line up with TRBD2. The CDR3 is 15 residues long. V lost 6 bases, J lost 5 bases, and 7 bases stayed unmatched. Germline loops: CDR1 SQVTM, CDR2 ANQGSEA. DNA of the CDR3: TGCAGCGTGGCCCGACTAGCGGGGGGGAGAGATACGCAGTATTTT. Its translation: CSVARLAGGRDTQYF.

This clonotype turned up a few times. The CDR3 loop reads CASSSRVRGEVKNIQYF. CDR3 nucleotide sequence: TGTGCCAGCAGTTCCAGAGTGAGAGGGGAGGTCAAAAACATTCAGTACTTC. The chain links TRBV6-5 to TRBJ2-4; the D gene is possibly TRBD2 (6 bases). CDR3 length equals 17 residues. Germline V lookup: CDR1 MNHEY, CDR2 SVGAGI. Trimming took 4 bases from V and 3 from J, leaving 19 bases between them.

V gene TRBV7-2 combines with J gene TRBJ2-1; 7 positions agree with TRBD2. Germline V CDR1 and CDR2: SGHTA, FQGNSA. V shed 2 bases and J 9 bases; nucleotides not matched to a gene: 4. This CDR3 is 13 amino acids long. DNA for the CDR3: TGTGCCAGCAGCTTAATGCCGGGGGGTGAGCAGTTCTTC. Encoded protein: CASSLMPGGEQFF.